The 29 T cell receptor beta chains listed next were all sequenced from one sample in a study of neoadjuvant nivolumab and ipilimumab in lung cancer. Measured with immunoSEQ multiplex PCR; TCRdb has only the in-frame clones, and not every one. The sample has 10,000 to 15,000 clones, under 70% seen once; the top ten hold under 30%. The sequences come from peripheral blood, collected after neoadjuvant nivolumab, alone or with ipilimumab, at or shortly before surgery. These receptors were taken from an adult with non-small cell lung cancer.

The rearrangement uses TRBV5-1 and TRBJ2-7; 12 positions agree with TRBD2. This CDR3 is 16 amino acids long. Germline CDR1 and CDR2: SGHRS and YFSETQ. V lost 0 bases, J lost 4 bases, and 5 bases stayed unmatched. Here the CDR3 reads CASSLGTSGNRYEQYF. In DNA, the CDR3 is TGCGCCAGCAGCTTGGGGACTAGCGGGAACAGGTACGAGCAGTACTTC.

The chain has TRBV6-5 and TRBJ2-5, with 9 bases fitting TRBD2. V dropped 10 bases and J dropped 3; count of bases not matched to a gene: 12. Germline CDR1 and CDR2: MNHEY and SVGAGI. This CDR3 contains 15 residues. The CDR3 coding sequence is TGTGCCACCCGCCCTAGCGGGGTGACCGAAGAGACCCAGTACTTC. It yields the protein CATRPSGVTEETQYF.

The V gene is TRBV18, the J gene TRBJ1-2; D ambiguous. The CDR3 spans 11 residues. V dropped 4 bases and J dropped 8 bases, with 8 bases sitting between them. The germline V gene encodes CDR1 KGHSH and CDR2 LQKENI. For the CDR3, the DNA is TGTGCCAGCTCACAGACGGAAGGCTACACCTTC. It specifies CASSQTEGYTF.

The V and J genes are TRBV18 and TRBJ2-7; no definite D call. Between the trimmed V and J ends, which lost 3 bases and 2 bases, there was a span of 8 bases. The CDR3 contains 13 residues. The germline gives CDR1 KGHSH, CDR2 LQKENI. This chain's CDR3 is CASSPSSTYEQYF. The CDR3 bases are TGTGCCAGCTCACCTAGCAGTACCTACGAGCAGTACTTC. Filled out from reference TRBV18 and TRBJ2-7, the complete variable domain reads NAGVMQNPRHLVRRRGQEARLRCSPMKGHSHVYWYRQLPEEGLKFMVYLQKENIIDESGMPKERFSAEFPKEGPSILRIQQVVRGDSAAYFCASSPSSTYEQYFGPGTRLTVT.

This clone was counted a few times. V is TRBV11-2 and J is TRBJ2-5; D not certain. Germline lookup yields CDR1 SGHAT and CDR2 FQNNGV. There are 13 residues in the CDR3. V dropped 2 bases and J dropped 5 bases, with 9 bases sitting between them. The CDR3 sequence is CASSLRLAETQYF. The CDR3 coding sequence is TGTGCCAGCAGCTTAAGATTGGCGGAGACCCAGTACTTC.

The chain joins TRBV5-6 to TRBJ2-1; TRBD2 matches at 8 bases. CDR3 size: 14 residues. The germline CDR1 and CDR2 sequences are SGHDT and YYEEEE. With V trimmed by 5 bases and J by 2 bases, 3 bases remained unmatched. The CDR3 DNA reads TGTGCCAGCAGTGGCGGGAGGACCTACAATGAGCAGTTCTTC. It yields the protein CASSGGRTYNEQFF.

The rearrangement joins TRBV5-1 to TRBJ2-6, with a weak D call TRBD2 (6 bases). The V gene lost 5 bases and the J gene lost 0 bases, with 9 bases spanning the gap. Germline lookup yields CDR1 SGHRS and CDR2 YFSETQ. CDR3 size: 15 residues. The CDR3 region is CASREGSSGANVLTF. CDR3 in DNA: TGCGCCAGCAGGGAGGGAAGCTCTGGGGCCAACGTCCTGACTTTC.

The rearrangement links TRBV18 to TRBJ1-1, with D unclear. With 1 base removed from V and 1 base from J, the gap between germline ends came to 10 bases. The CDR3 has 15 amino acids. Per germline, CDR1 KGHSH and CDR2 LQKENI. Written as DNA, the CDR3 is TGTGCCAGCTCACCACTGCTTACAGCGAACACTGAAGCTTTCTTT. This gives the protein CASSPLLTANTEAFF.

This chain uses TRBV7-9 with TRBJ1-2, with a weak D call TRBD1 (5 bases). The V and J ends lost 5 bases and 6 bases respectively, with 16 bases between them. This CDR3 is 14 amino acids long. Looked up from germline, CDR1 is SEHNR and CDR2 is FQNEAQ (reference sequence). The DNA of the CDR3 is TGTGCCAGCAGCCTAAAAGGGACGTTGAATGGCTACACCTTC. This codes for CASSLKGTLNGYTF. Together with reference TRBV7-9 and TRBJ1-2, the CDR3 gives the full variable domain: DTGVSQNPRHKITKRGQNVTFRCDPISEHNRLYWYRQTLGQGPEFLTYFQNEAQLEKSRLLSDRFSAERPKGSFSTLEIQRTEQGDSAMYLCASSLKGTLNGYTFGSGTRLTVV.

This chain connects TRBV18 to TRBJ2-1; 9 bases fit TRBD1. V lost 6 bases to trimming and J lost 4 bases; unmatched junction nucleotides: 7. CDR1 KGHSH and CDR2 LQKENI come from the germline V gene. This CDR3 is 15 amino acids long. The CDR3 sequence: CASSRGQGTYNEQFF. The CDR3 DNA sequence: TGTGCCAGCTCTCGAGGACAGGGGACTTACAATGAGCAGTTCTTC.

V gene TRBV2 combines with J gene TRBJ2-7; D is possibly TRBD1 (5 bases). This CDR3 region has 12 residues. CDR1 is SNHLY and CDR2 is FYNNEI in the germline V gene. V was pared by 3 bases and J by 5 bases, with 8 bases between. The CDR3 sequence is CASSDDSDEQYF. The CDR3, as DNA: TGTGCCAGCAGTGACGACAGTGACGAGCAGTACTTC. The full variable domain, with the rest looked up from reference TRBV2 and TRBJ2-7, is EPEVTQTPSHQVTQMGQEVILRCVPISNHLYFYWYRQILGQKVEFLVSFYNNEISEKSEIFDDQFSVERPDGSNFTLKIRSTKLEDSAMYFCASSDDSDEQYFGPGTRLTVT.

The CDR3 DNA is TGTGCCAGCAGCGTAGGAGCGGGGACCTACAATGAGCAGTTCTTC. It specifies CASSVGAGTYNEQFF. This rearrangement joins TRBV9 to TRBJ2-1; TRBD2 agrees at 7 bases. The J segment lost 2 bases and the V segment lost 0 bases, leaving 2 bases of the junction unmatched. CDR1 and CDR2 (germline): SGDLS, YYNGEE. The length of the CDR3 is 15 residues.

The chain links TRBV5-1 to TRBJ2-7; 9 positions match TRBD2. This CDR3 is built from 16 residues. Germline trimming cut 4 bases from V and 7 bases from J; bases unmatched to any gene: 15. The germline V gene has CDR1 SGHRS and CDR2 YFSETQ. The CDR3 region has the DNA TGCGCCAGCAGCACAGAACCTAGCGGGGTACCCTTAGAGCAGTACTTC. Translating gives CASSTEPSGVPLEQYF.

The CDR3 is CSVEEGVNTEAFF. The CDR3 bases are TGCAGCGTTGAAGAGGGGGTGAACACTGAAGCTTTCTTT. V usage is TRBV29-1 and J usage is TRBJ1-1; possible D gene TRBD1, 5 bases. The CDR3 consists of 13 residues. Looked up from germline, CDR1 is SQVTM and CDR2 is ANQGSEA. V lost 0 bases to trimming and J lost 0 bases, with 5 bases between them.

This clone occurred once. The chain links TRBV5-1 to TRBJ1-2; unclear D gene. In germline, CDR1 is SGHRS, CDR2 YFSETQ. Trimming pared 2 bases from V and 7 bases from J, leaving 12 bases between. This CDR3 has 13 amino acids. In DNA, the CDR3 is TGCGCCAGCAGCTTAAGAGGGTTCAGTGGCTACACCTTC. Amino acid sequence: CASSLRGFSGYTF. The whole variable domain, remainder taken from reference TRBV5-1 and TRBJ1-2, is KAGVTQTPRYLIKTRGQQVTLSCSPISGHRSVSWYQQTPGQGLQFLFEYFSETQRNKGNFPGRFSGRQFSNSRSEMNVSTLELGDSALYLCASSLRGFSGYTFGSGTRLTVV.

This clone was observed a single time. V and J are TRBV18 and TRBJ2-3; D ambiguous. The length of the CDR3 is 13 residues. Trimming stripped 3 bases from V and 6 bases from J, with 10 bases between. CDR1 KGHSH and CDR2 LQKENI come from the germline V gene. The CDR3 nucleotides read TGTGCCAGCTCACCCCCCGTGCGGGATACGCAGTATTTT. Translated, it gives CASSPPVRDTQYF.

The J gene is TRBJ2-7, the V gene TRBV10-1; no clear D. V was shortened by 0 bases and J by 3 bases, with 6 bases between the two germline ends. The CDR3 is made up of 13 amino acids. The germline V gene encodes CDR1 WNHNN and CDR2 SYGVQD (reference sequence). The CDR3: CASSESGRYEQYF. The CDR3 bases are TGCGCCAGCAGTGAGTCGGGTCGCTACGAGCAGTACTTC.

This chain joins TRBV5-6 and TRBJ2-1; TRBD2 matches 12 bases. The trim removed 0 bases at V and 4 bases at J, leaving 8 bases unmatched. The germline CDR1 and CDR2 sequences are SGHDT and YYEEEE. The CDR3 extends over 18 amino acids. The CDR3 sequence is CASSLALAGGRGYNEQFF. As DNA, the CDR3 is TGTGCCAGCAGCTTGGCTCTAGCGGGAGGGCGTGGGTACAATGAGCAGTTCTTC.

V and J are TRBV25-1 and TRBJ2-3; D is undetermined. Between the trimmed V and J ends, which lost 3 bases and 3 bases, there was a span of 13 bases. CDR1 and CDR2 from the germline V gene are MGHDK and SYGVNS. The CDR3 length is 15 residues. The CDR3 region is CASSDQETATDTQYF. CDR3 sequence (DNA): TGTGCCAGCAGTGACCAAGAGACCGCGACAGATACGCAGTATTTT.

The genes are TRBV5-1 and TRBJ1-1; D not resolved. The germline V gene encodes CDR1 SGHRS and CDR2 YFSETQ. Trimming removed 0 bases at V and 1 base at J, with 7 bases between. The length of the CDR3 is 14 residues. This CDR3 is CASSLDRRNTEAFF. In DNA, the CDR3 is TGCGCCAGCAGCTTGGACAGACGGAACACTGAAGCTTTCTTT.

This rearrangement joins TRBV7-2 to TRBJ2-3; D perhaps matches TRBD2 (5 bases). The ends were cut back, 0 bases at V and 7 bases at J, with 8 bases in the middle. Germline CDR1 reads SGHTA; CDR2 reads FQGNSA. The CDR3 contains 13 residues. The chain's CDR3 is CASSLASVNTQYF. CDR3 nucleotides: TGTGCCAGCAGCTTAGCTAGCGTGAATACGCAGTATTTT.

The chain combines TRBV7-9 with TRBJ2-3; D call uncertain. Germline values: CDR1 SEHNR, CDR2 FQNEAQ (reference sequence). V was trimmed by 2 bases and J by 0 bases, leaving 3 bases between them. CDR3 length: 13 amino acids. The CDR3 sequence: CASSLYSTDTQYF. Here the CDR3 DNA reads TGTGCCAGCAGCTTATATAGCACAGATACGCAGTATTTT.

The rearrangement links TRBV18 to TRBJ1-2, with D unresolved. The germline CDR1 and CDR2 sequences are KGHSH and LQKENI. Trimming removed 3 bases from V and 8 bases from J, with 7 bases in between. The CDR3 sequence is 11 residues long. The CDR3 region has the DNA TGTGCCAGCTCACCTGGGTGGGGCTACACCTTC. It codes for CASSPGWGYTF.

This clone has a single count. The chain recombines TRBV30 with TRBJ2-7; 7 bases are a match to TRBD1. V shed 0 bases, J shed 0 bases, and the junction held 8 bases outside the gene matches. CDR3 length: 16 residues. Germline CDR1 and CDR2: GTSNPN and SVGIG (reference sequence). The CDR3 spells CAWSVRTGAISYEQYF. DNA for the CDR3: TGTGCCTGGAGTGTCCGCACAGGGGCCATCTCCTACGAGCAGTACTTC.

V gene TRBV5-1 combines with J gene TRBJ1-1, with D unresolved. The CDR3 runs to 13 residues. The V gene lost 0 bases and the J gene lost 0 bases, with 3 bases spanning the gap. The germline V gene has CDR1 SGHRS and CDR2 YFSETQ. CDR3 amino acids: CASSLELNTEAFF. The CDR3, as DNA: TGCGCCAGCAGCTTGGAGCTGAACACTGAAGCTTTCTTT.

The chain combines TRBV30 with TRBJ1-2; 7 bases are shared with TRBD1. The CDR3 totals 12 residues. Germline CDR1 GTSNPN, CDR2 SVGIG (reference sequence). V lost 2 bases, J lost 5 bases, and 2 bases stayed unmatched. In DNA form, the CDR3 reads TGTGCCTGGAGTACAGGGGTTTATGGCTACACCTTC. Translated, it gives CAWSTGVYGYTF.

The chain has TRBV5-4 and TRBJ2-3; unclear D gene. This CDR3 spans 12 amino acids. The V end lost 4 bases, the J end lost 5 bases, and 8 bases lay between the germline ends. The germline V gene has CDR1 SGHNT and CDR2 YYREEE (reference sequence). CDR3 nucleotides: TGTGCCAGCAGCAACGTCAAAGATACGCAGTATTTT. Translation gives CASSNVKDTQYF.

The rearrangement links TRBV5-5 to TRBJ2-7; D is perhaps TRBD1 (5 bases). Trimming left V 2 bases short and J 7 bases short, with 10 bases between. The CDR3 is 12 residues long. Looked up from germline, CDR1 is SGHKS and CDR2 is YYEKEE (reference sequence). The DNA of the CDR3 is TGTGCCAGCAGCTTAGTACGGACAGAGCAGTACTTC. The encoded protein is CASSLVRTEQYF.

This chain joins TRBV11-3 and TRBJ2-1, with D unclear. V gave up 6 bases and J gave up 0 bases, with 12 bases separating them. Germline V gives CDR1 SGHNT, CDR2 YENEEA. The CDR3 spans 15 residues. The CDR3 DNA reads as TGTGCCAGCAGACCACCTGGTAACTCCTACAATGAGCAGTTCTTC. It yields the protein CASRPPGNSYNEQFF. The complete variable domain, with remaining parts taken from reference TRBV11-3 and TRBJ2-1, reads EAGVVQSPRYKIIEKKQPVAFWCNPISGHNTLYWYLQNLGQGPELLIRYENEEAVDDSQLPKDRFSAERLKGVDSTLKIQPAELGDSAVYLCASRPPGNSYNEQFFGPGTRLTVL.